These 3 T cell receptor beta chains originate from one sample sequenced in a study of tumor-infiltrating lymphocytes in localized non-small cell lung cancer. The table came from immunoSEQ multiplex PCR; TCRdb's copy has only in-frame clones and leaves some out. Of about 16,000 clones listed, roughly 40% are singletons. The sample consisted of lung tumor tissue. The receptors were sampled from a human donor with non-small cell lung cancer.

The CDR3 DNA reads as TGTGCCAGTAGTACCTCCGGGCAGGGGTTAAATCAGCCCCAGCATTTT. Translating it yields CASSTSGQGLNQPQHF. The chain couples TRBV19 to TRBJ1-5, with TRBD1 as a possible D gene (6 bases). The V end lost 4 bases, the J end lost 4 bases, and 17 bases lay between the germline ends. Germline values: CDR1 LNHDA, CDR2 SQIVND (reference sequence). The CDR3 runs to 16 residues.

The gene calls are TRBV5-1 and TRBJ1-4, with 11 bases aligning to TRBD1. Germline assignment: CDR1 SGHRS and CDR2 YFSETQ. The CDR3 consists of 17 residues. The ends lost 4 bases at V and 7 bases at J; junction bases unmatched: 12. Here the CDR3 reads CASSPSPGTGGGEKLFF. CDR3 coding DNA: TGCGCCAGCAGCCCGAGTCCCGGGACAGGGGGAGGTGAAAAACTGTTTTTT.

The table lists this clone with a few counts. V and J are TRBV28 and TRBJ2-6; 7 positions match TRBD1. CDR3 length: 15 residues. The V and J ends lost 8 bases and 1 base, in that order; junction bases with no gene match: 5. Germline loops: CDR1 MDHEN, CDR2 SYDVKM. The CDR3 loop is CASGTAESGANVLTF. In DNA, the CDR3 is TGTGCCAGCGGGACAGCGGAATCTGGGGCCAACGTCCTGACTTTC.